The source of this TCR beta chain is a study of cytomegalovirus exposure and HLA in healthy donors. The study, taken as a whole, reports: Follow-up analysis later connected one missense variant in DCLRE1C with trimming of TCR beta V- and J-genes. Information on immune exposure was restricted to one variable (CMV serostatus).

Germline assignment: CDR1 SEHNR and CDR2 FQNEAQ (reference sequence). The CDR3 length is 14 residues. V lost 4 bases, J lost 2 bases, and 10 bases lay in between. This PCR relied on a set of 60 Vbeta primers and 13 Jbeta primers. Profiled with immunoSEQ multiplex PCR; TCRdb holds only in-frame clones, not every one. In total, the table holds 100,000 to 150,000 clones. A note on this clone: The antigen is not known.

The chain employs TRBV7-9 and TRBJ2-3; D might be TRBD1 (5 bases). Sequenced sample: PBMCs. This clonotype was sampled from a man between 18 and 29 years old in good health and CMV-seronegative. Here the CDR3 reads CASSSAGPTDTQYF. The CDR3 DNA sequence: TGTGCCAGCAGCTCGGCAGGGCCCACAGATACGCAGTATTTT.